This TCR beta chain was observed in a study of blood T cell repertoires in COVID-19. Background on the study: Spain, Italy and the United States supplied samples that represented acute and convalescent COVID-19. Sources were T cells, B-cell-depleted T cells, or PBMCs; the material itself was cDNA or gDNA.

In germline, CDR1 is SGHRS, CDR2 YFSETQ. Trimming removed 1 base from V and 3 bases from J; junction bases left unmatched: 7. The CDR3 runs to 16 residues. In the authors' workflow: Scientists estimated how many nucleated cells there were by amplifying reference gene primers. Assay: immunoSEQ multiplex PCR; the TCRdb copy retains only in-frame clones and omits some. That table is the source of V, J and clone size, and D and trimming were worked out from the DNA. The sample contains 150,000 or so clones, over 80% of which appear only once. Material: peripheral blood. The receptor comes from a woman aged 60-70 years with acute or convalescent COVID-19. The gene calls are TRBV5-1 and TRBJ2-3, with 8 bases aligning to TRBD1. CDR3 residues: CASSLQGARGTDTQYF. CDR3 nucleotides: TGCGCCAGCAGCTTGCAGGGGGCTAGGGGGACAGATACGCAGTATTTT.